These T cell receptor beta chains were read from a single sample in a study of regulatory T cells in long-lasting Graves disease. TCRdb analysed the multiplex PCR reads with MiXCR anew, one entry per CDR3 protein. The sample shows fewer than 400,000 distinct CDR3 sequences, less than 25% of them seen only once. This specimen was peripheral blood mononuclear cells (PBMCs), taken when the disease was refractory, from a patient treated with antithyroid drugs. The source of these receptors is a female donor with Graves disease. Both conserved end residues are part of each CDR3. A D gene is named only where the DNA matches it firmly. A row's size may be missing; if present it is once, few, many or a size class.

clone size | D gene | J gene | V gene | CDR3 DNA | CDR3 protein
NA | NA | TRBJ1-2 | TRBV20-1 | TGCAGTGCTAGAGGACAGAACTATGGCTACACCTTC | CSARGQNYGYTF
many | NA | TRBJ1-2 | TRBV28 | TGTGCCAGCAGTTCGGGGATGGACTATGGCTACACCTTC | CASSSGMDYGYTF
many | NA | TRBJ1-2 | TRBV11-3 | TGTGCCAGCAGCTTAGATAGGGCAGGAAAAGGCTACACCTTC | CASSLDRAGKGYTF
NA | TRBD2 | TRBJ2-3 | TRBV19 | TGTGCCAGTAGTATCAGGGGGGCTAGCGGGATGGCAGATACGCAGTATTTT | CASSIRGASGMADTQYF
NA | TRBD2 | TRBJ2-2 | TRBV7-6 | TGTGCCAGCAGCTTAGTCACTAGCGGGAGCACCGGGGAGCTGTTTTTT | CASSLVTSGSTGELFF
many | TRBD1 | TRBJ2-5 | TRBV27 | TGTGCCAGCAGTTCCCTCCGGGACAGGTTACAAGAGACCCAGTACTTC | CASSSLRDRLQETQYF
few | TRBD2 | TRBJ2-7 | TRBV4-1 | TGCGCCAGCAGCCAAGCACTAGCGGGTATCTTCTACGAGCAGTACTTC | CASSQALAGIFYEQYF
few | NA | TRBJ1-1 | TRBV14 | TGTGCCAGCAGCCAAGTCCGGGGGGCTGAAGCTTTCTTT | CASSQVRGAEAFF
many | NA | TRBJ1-1 | TRBV30 | TGTGCCTGGAGGGGTTATGAGACTGAAGCTTTCTTT | CAWRGYETEAFF
many | NA | TRBJ1-5 | TRBV30 | TGTGCCTGGAGTGAGGGGGAAAATCAGCCCCAGCATTTT | CAWSEGENQPQHF
many | NA | TRBJ2-2 | TRBV7-6 | TGTGCCAGCTCTAAGGTCGCTTCTAACGGAGGTTCGGGCACCGGGGAGCTGTTTTTT | CASSKVASNGGSGTGELFF
many | NA | TRBJ1-5 | TRBV20-1 | TGCAGTGCTCCCGACCTTCCGGGGCAGCCCCAGCATTTT | CSAPDLPGQPQHF
NA | NA | TRBJ1-6 | TRBV27 | TGTGCCAGCAGTTTAACCCCCGAAGGGGTTTGGAATTCACCCCTCCACTTT | CASSLTPEGVWNSPLHF
few | NA | TRBJ2-7 | TRBV20-1 | TGCAGTGCGTCTCAATGGGCAGGCGCCTACGAGCAGTACTTC | CSASQWAGAYEQYF
NA | NA | TRBJ1-5 | TRBV15 | TGTGCCACCAGCAGCCCCAAGGGAGACGCCAATCAGCCCCAGCATTTT | CATSSPKGDANQPQHF
NA | NA | TRBJ2-1 | TRBV18 | TGTGCCAGCTCACCCACCGTGGGCGATGAGCAGTTCTTC | CASSPTVGDEQFF
many | NA | TRBJ2-7 | TRBV28 | TGTGCCAGCAGTCCCCGCCCTACAGGGGAGGACGAGCAGTACTTC | CASSPRPTGEDEQYF
few | NA | TRBJ2-2 | TRBV7-9 | TGTGCCAGCAGCTCAAGGACTGTCCCCGGGGAGCTGTTTTTT | CASSSRTVPGELFF
NA | NA | TRBJ1-2 | TRBV12-3/TRBV12-4 | TGTGCCAGCAGTTTAACGGTCTATGGCTACACCTTC | CASSLTVYGYTF
NA | NA | TRBJ2-3 | TRBV20-1 | TGCAGTGCTGGAAACGCCCGGCGGTACACAGATACGCAGTATTTT | CSAGNARRYTDTQYF
NA | NA | TRBJ2-7 | TRBV6-1 | TGTGCCAGCAGTGATGACAATTGGGAGGAGCAGTACTTC | CASSDDNWEEQYF
NA | TRBD2 | TRBJ2-7 | TRBV20-1 | TGCAGTGCCAAGGGTGCGGGAGTAGTCGAGCAGTACTTC | CSAKGAGVVEQYF
once | NA | TRBJ2-1 | TRBV30 | TGTGCCTGGAGTGTACGTCACGAGCAGTTCTTC | CAWSVRHEQFF
few | NA | TRBJ2-7 | TRBV7-2 | TGTGCCAGCAGCTTAAGCCGCTCGACCTACGAGCAGTACTTC | CASSLSRSTYEQYF
NA | NA | TRBJ1-2 | TRBV6-2/TRBV6-3 | TGTGCCAGCAGTGACGGGTGGGGCGATGGCTACACCTTC | CASSDGWGDGYTF
NA | TRBD2 | TRBJ2-1 | TRBV7-8 | TGTGCCAGTGAATTAGCGGGAGGCCACTCCTACAATGAGCAGTTCTTC | CASELAGGHSYNEQFF
many | TRBD2 | TRBJ2-7 | TRBV28 | TGTGCCAGCAACCAATGGGGGGGACTAACCTACGAGCAGTACTTC | CASNQWGGLTYEQYF
NA | NA | TRBJ1-2 | TRBV10-3 | TGTGCCATCCGGAACTTACAGGGCGGCTACACCTTC | CAIRNLQGGYTF
NA | NA | TRBJ1-5 | TRBV5-8 | TGTGCCAGCAGCTTGGTGGGGCGAGGGGTTCAGCCCCAGCATTTT | CASSLVGRGVQPQHF
few | NA | TRBJ2-2 | TRBV11-2 | TGTGCCAGCAGCTCGTCAGGGAGTAAAACCGGGGAGCTGTTTTTT | CASSSSGSKTGELFF
NA | TRBD2 | TRBJ2-3 | TRBV20-1 | TGCAGTGCTAGAGATTGGGGACTAGCGGGAGTCACAGATACGCAGTATTTT | CSARDWGLAGVTDTQYF
NA | NA | TRBJ2-7 | TRBV20-1 | TGCAGTGCTAGAGACTATCAGGGGAATCAGGACGAGCAGTACTTC | CSARDYQGNQDEQYF
NA | TRBD1 | TRBJ1-1 | TRBV18 | TGTGCCAGCTCACCAGCAGGGACAGGATCCATGAACACTGAAGCTTTCTTT | CASSPAGTGSMNTEAFF
NA | NA | TRBJ1-2 | TRBV7-2 | TGTGCCAGCAGCTTAGAGCCAGGCTATGGCTACACCTTC | CASSLEPGYGYTF
NA | NA | TRBJ2-5 | TRBV28 | TGTGCCAGCAGTTTAGGTCGTTCAGGTGGAAGGTTGGAGACCCAGCACTTC | CASSLGRSGGRLETQHF
many | NA | TRBJ2-7 | TRBV29-1 | TGCAGCGTTGAGACCGACACCTACGAGCAGTACTTC | CSVETDTYEQYF
many | TRBD2 | TRBJ2-7 | TRBV12-3/TRBV12-4 | TGTGCCAGCAGCGGGACTACCCGGAGCGAGCAGTACTTC | CASSGTTRSEQYF
NA | NA | TRBJ1-1 | TRBV19 | TGTGCCAGTAGTACCTTTGTGAACACTGAAGCTTTCTTT | CASSTFVNTEAFF
many | TRBD1 | TRBJ2-7 | TRBV5-1 | TGCGCCAGCAGCTTGGGAGGAGGGACAGGGGCTAACGAGCAGTACTTC | CASSLGGGTGANEQYF
many | NA | TRBJ1-2 | TRBV7-2 | TGTGCCAGCAGCTTAGCGTCCACGGACTATGGCTACACCTTC | CASSLASTDYGYTF
NA | NA | TRBJ1-1 | TRBV7-3 | TGTGCCAGCAGCTTAAGAGAGGGCGGGCCGGAAGCTTTCTTT | CASSLREGGPEAFF
few | TRBD1 | TRBJ1-5 | TRBV7-2 | TGTGCCAGCAGCCACGGGACAGGGCCCCATCAGCCCCAGCATTTT | CASSHGTGPHQPQHF
many | NA | TRBJ2-7 | TRBV6-2/TRBV6-3 | TGTGCCAGCAGTAAATCCGGCTACGAGCAGTACTTC | CASSKSGYEQYF
few | TRBD2 | TRBJ2-5 | TRBV18 | TGTGCCAGCTCACCGGGGGGACTAGCGGGGTCCCTGGAGACCCAGTACTTC | CASSPGGLAGSLETQYF
many | NA | TRBJ1-1 | TRBV3-1 | TGTGCCAGCGGTCTGGAGGGGCGCGTCACTGAAGCTTTCTTT | CASGLEGRVTEAFF